One and the same sample provided the 31 T cell receptor beta chains below, sequenced in a study of cytomegalovirus exposure and HLA in healthy donors. In the PCR, 60 Vbeta and 13 Jbeta primers were used. The table came from immunoSEQ multiplex PCR; TCRdb's copy has only in-frame clones and leaves some out. The sample shows under 200,000 clones, roughly 81% of them seen only once. The sequenced material came from PBMCs. The source of these receptors is a man aged 30-40 years in good health and CMV-seropositive.

The chain has TRBV11-2 and TRBJ2-1, with TRBD2 matching 8 bases. The germline gives CDR1 SGHAT, CDR2 FQNNGV. The V segment lost 5 bases and the J segment 13 bases; nucleotides outside the gene matches: 10. The CDR3 totals 13 residues. CDR3 bases: TGTGCCAGCAGCCACGCACTAGCGGTTTTTCAGTTCTTC. Translating it yields CASSHALAVFQFF.

The chain has TRBV19 and TRBJ1-4, with D perhaps TRBD1 (5 bases). The CDR3 is 15 amino acids. Trimming stripped 6 bases from V and 7 bases from J, with 18 bases between. Germline lookup yields CDR1 LNHDA and CDR2 SQIVND (reference sequence). The CDR3 spells CASSSYSGLGEKLFF. CDR3 DNA sequence: TGTGCCAGTAGCTCGTACTCAGGGCTCGGTGAAAAACTGTTTTTT.

CDR3 nucleotides: TGTGCCAGCAGCTTAGGGACAGGGAACTATGGCTACACCTTC. It translates to CASSLGTGNYGYTF. The chain has TRBV7-3 and TRBJ1-2; TRBD1 agrees at 9 bases. This CDR3 has 14 amino acids. Germline values: CDR1 SGHTA, CDR2 FQGTGA. The V gene end was trimmed by 2 bases and the J gene end by 2 bases; junction bases not matched to a gene: 0.

This clone has just one count. The chain couples TRBV7-2 to TRBJ1-3, with D unresolved. The CDR3 extends over 15 amino acids. Trimming took 7 bases from V and 2 from J, leaving 15 bases between them. Germline CDR1 reads SGHTA; CDR2 reads FQGNSA. The DNA for the CDR3 is TGTGCCAGCAATTCGTTCAGACATACTGGAAACACCATATATTTT. It codes for CASNSFRHTGNTIYF. Drawing the rest from reference TRBV7-2 and TRBJ1-3, the complete variable domain is GAGVSQSPSNKVTEKGKDVELRCDPISGHTALYWYRQSLGQGLEFLIYFQGNSAPDKSGLPSDRFSAERTGGSVSTLTIQRTQQEDSAVYLCASNSFRHTGNTIYFGEGSWLTVV.

As to this clone: The DNA is left out, because the CDR3 cannot be placed on it with certainty; the CDR3 is given as TCRdb lists it. This rearrangement joins TRBV28 to TRBJ1-1; the table's D call of TRBD1 was not tested on the DNA. From its first to its last residue, the CDR3 has 15 amino acids. Germline-derived CDR1 and CDR2 are MDHEN and SYDVKM. The CDR3 protein is CASSSSTGGSTEAFF.

The J gene is TRBJ2-5, the V gene TRBV7-9, with D perhaps matching TRBD2 (5 bases). The CDR3 is 13 amino acids. Germline loops: CDR1 SEHNR, CDR2 FQNEAQ (reference sequence). V lost 7 bases and J lost 0, with 9 bases in between. The CDR3 coding sequence is TGTGCCAGCACTTACGGGGACCAAGAGACCCAGTACTTC. Its translation is CASTYGDQETQYF.

The chain combines TRBV29-1 with TRBJ2-5, with 14 bases fitting TRBD2. CDR1 is SQVTM and CDR2 is ANQGSEA in the germline V gene. The V segment lost 6 bases and the J segment 5 bases; nucleotides outside the gene matches: 17. The CDR3 totals 18 residues. Here the CDR3 reads CSVLRLAGGPRYPETQYF. The CDR3 DNA is TGCAGCGTGTTGCGACTAGCGGGAGGGCCGAGGTATCCGGAGACCCAGTACTTC.

V and J are TRBV5-4 and TRBJ2-3; 10 bases agree with TRBD2. The CDR3 has 17 residues. Trimming took 0 bases from V and 3 from J; bases not matched to a gene: 7. Germline assignment: CDR1 SGHNT and CDR2 YYREEE (reference sequence). Written as DNA, the CDR3 is TGTGCCAGCAGCTTGGACTCTAGCGGGAGAGTGACAGATACGCAGTATTTT. The encoded protein is CASSLDSSGRVTDTQYF.

As concerns this clone: At one end the junction does not follow the germline gene, possibly because of a read error. V and J are TRBV11-3 and TRBJ2-1; the D gene is possibly TRBD2 (5 bases). In germline, CDR1 is SGHNT, CDR2 YENEEA. CDR3 length: 15 amino acids. DNA for the CDR3: TGTGCCAGCAGTTTAGGTCTAGCCAGAGGTGGTGAGCAGTTCTTC. Residues: CASSLGLARGGEQFF.

This chain uses TRBV11-2 with TRBJ1-1; 7 bases agree with TRBD1. This CDR3 is built from 17 residues. Germline V CDR1 and CDR2: SGHAT, FQNNGV. The V segment lost 2 bases and the J segment 4 bases; nucleotides outside the gene matches: 13. CDR3 nucleotides: TGTGCCAGCAGCTTAAGCCTCCGATCTACAGGGGCCACTGAAGCTTTCTTT. It specifies CASSLSLRSTGATEAFF.

The chain joins TRBV5-1 to TRBJ2-3; 13 bases match TRBD2. The CDR3 runs to 18 residues. The V gene end was trimmed by 4 bases and the J gene end by 1 base; junction bases not matched to a gene: 9. Germline V gives CDR1 SGHRS, CDR2 YFSETQ. The CDR3 region has the DNA TGCGCCAGCAGCGTCGGGACTAGCGGGACTATGGGCACAGATACGCAGTATTTT. Protein product: CASSVGTSGTMGTDTQYF.

The chain joins TRBV4-3 to TRBJ1-2, with D maybe TRBD1 (5 bases). Trimming left V 0 bases short and J 7 bases short, with 15 bases between. Germline lookup yields CDR1 LGHNA and CDR2 YSLEER. The CDR3 loop spans 15 amino acids. The chain's CDR3 is CASSQDLEGSLGYTF. The DNA of the CDR3 is TGCGCCAGCAGCCAAGATCTGGAGGGGAGCCTTGGCTACACCTTC.

This chain links TRBV11-3 with TRBJ2-7; TRBD2 matches at 8 bases. Germline V gives CDR1 SGHNT, CDR2 YENEEA. With V trimmed by 3 bases and J by 4 bases, 5 bases remained unmatched. The CDR3 contains 14 residues. The CDR3 coding sequence is TGTGCCAGCAGCTTTACTAGCGGAACATACGAGCAGTACGTC. This encodes CASSFTSGTYEQYV.

This clone has only a few counts. This chain joins TRBV4-2 and TRBJ1-1; perhaps TRBD1 as D (5 bases). The length of the CDR3 is 14 residues. Germline lookup yields CDR1 LGHNA and CDR2 YNFKEQ. The V end was cut by 4 bases, the J end by 3 bases, with 12 bases between. The CDR3 sequence is CASSRGEAHTEAFF. In DNA, the CDR3 is TGTGCCAGCAGCCGGGGGGAGGCTCACACTGAAGCTTTCTTT.

About this clone: Different DNA sequences within this sample yield the same CDR3. V gene TRBV6-5 combines with J gene TRBJ2-7; TRBD2 matches 10 bases. Per the germline V gene, CDR1 is MNHEY and CDR2 is SVGAGI. J gave up 4 bases and V 9 bases, and 12 bases lay outside the gene matches. The CDR3 spans 15 residues. The DNA for the CDR3 is TGTGCCAGTAGTCCAACGACTAGCGGGTGGTACGAGCAGTACTTC. It specifies CASSPTTSGWYEQYF.

The sample holds one count of this clone. The junction does not match germline at one end; this may be a read error. The CDR3 bases are TGTGCCAGCAGCCAAGATCGGAGACAGCATCTCTTC. This gives the protein CASSQDRRQHLF. The chain links TRBV4-2 to TRBJ1-2; D perhaps matches TRBD1 (5 bases). Germline CDR1 reads LGHNA; CDR2 reads YNFKEQ. The CDR3 length is 12 residues.

V and J are TRBV11-2 and TRBJ1-1, with a tentative D call TRBD1 (5 bases). Germline V gives CDR1 SGHAT, CDR2 FQNNGV. Deletions cut 4 bases from V and 1 base from J, with 10 bases between. The CDR3 covers 14 residues. This chain's CDR3 is CASSSFTGNTEAFF. In nucleotides, the CDR3 is TGTGCCAGCAGCTCATTTACAGGGAACACTGAAGCTTTCTTT.

In this sample, this clone turned up a few times. The chain employs TRBV7-9 and TRBJ2-1; 11 bases agree with TRBD2. With V trimmed by 4 bases and J by 2 bases, 10 bases remained unmatched. Per germline, CDR1 SEHNR and CDR2 FQNEAQ (reference sequence). This CDR3 has 18 amino acids. The CDR3 protein is CASSSIAGGQGTYNEQFF. The CDR3 coding sequence is TGTGCCAGCAGCTCTATAGCGGGAGGGCAAGGCACCTACAATGAGCAGTTCTTC. The full variable domain, with the rest looked up from reference TRBV7-9 and TRBJ2-1, is DTGVSQNPRHKITKRGQNVTFRCDPISEHNRLYWYRQTLGQGPEFLTYFQNEAQLEKSRLLSDRFSAERPKGSFSTLEIQRTEQGDSAMYLCASSSIAGGQGTYNEQFFGPGTRLTVL.

The J gene is TRBJ1-1, the V gene TRBV18, with TRBD1 matching over 8 bases. CDR1 is KGHSH and CDR2 is LQKENI in the germline V gene. V lost 3 bases, J lost 0 bases, and 0 bases stayed unmatched. CDR3 size: 14 residues. The CDR3 region is CASSPDRVNTEAFF. CDR3 coding DNA: TGTGCCAGCTCACCGGACAGGGTGAACACTGAAGCTTTCTTT.

The V and J genes are TRBV19 and TRBJ1-1; TRBD1 matches 8 bases. This CDR3 region has 16 residues. Germline lookup yields CDR1 LNHDA and CDR2 SQIVND (reference sequence). Trimming cost V 2 bases and J 5 bases; bases outside gene matches: 10. Here the CDR3 reads CASSISTRGLKTEAFF. The CDR3 DNA sequence: TGTGCCAGTAGTATATCCACCAGGGGGCTAAAGACTGAAGCTTTCTTT. Based on the CDR3 plus reference TRBV19 and TRBJ1-1, the full variable domain is DGGITQSPKYLFRKEGQNVTLSCEQNLNHDAMYWYRQDPGQGLRLIYYSQIVNDFQKGDIAEGYSVSREKKESFPLTVTSAQKNPTAFYLCASSISTRGLKTEAFFGQGTRLTVV.

This clone was seen more than once but under ten times. This rearrangement joins TRBV6-1 to TRBJ2-2; D might be TRBD2 (6 bases). V was pared by 2 bases and J by 6 bases, with 13 bases between. Germline V gene data show CDR1 as MNHNS and CDR2 as SASEGT. The length of the CDR3 is 15 residues. This CDR3 is CASSEWRVVSGELFF. In nucleotides, the CDR3 is TGTGCCAGCAGTGAATGGAGGGTAGTGTCCGGGGAGCTGTTTTTT.

The gene calls are TRBV7-3 and TRBJ2-3, with 10 bases fitting TRBD2. The CDR3 is made up of 19 amino acids. V gave up 0 bases and J gave up 5 bases; unmatched junction bases: 14. The V gene's germline CDR1 is SGHTA and CDR2 FQGTGA. DNA of the CDR3: TGTGCCAGCAGCTTAACTCCGCTCGAAAGCGGGAGGGCCGAAGATACGCAGTATTTT. Translating it yields CASSLTPLESGRAEDTQYF.

The chain recombines TRBV27 with TRBJ1-3; D possibly corresponds to TRBD1 (5 bases). V dropped 5 bases and J dropped 1 base, with 9 bases sitting between them. CDR3 length: 14 residues. The germline V gene has CDR1 MNHEY and CDR2 SMNVEV (reference sequence). The CDR3 nucleotides are TGTGCCAGCAGTCCCAGGGTTTCTGGAAACACCATATATTTT. This sequence encodes CASSPRVSGNTIYF.

The chain's CDR3 is CASGLYDSLRNTIYF. The CDR3 DNA sequence: TGTGCTAGTGGTTTGTACGACAGCCTCCGAAACACCATATATTTT. The V call is TRBV12-5, the J call TRBJ1-3; D possibly corresponds to TRBD1 (5 bases). V gave up 2 bases and J gave up 5 bases, with 13 bases separating them. Per the germline V gene, CDR1 is LGHNT and CDR2 is FRNRAP. The CDR3 consists of 15 residues.

V gene TRBV7-6 combines with J gene TRBJ2-6; 7 nucleotides align to TRBD2. Germline lookup yields CDR1 SGHVS and CDR2 FNYEAQ. The CDR3 has 19 amino acids. The J segment lost 0 bases and the V segment lost 5 bases, leaving 13 bases of the junction unmatched. This CDR3 reads CASSPKLASITSGANVLTF. CDR3 DNA sequence: TGTGCCAGCAGCCCCAAACTAGCGAGTATCACCTCTGGGGCCAACGTCCTGACTTTC.

This chain joins TRBV6-5 and TRBJ1-6; D may be TRBD1 (5 bases). The germline gives CDR1 MNHEY, CDR2 SVGAGI. The CDR3 runs to 15 residues. Trimming removed 7 bases at V and 1 base at J, with 11 bases between. The DNA for the CDR3 is TGTGCCAGCACCCCCCGGGGGTCCTATAATTCACCCCTCCACTTT. Translating gives CASTPRGSYNSPLHF.

As concerns this clone: Other DNA sequences from this sample encode an identical CDR3 as well. The V and J genes are TRBV15 and TRBJ2-3, with D possibly TRBD1 on 6 matching bases. Trimming removed 3 bases from V and 1 base from J, with 11 bases in between. Per the germline V gene, CDR1 is LNHNV and CDR2 is YYDKDF (reference sequence). This CDR3 contains 15 residues. The CDR3 DNA sequence: TGTGCCACCAGCAGGGACCACAGGGGCACAGATACGCAGTATTTT. Protein sequence: CATSRDHRGTDTQYF. The full variable domain, rest sourced from reference TRBV15 and TRBJ2-3, is DAMVIQNPRYQVTQFGKPVTLSCSQTLNHNVMYWYQQKSSQAPKLLFHYYDKDFNNEADTPDNFQSRRPNTSFCFLDIRSPGLGDTAMYLCATSRDHRGTDTQYFGPGTRLTVL.

The V and J genes are TRBV29-1 and TRBJ2-5; weak D call: TRBD2 (5 bases). This CDR3 is 12 amino acids long. The V end was cut by 2 bases, the J end by 9 bases, with 13 bases between. Germline-derived CDR1 and CDR2 are SQVTM and ANQGSEA. CDR3 residues: CSVESGRASQYF. The CDR3 nucleotides are TGCAGCGTTGAAAGCGGAAGAGCGTCCCAGTACTTC.

The chain couples TRBV7-9 to TRBJ1-1, with D unresolved. V shed 3 bases and J shed 2 bases, with 13 bases lying between them. Germline lookup yields CDR1 SEHNR and CDR2 FQNEAQ (reference sequence). The CDR3 length is 15 residues. CDR3 in amino acids: CASSLFGEANTEAFF. The CDR3 DNA reads TGTGCCAGCAGCTTGTTCGGGGAAGCAAACACTGAAGCTTTCTTT.

CDR3 loop: CAISGTSGRDNEQFF. The CDR3 nucleotides are TGTGCCATCAGTGGGACTAGCGGCCGAGACAATGAGCAGTTCTTC. The chain employs TRBV10-3 and TRBJ2-1, with 10 bases that match TRBD2. Germline assignment: CDR1 ENHRY and CDR2 SYGVKD. The length of the CDR3 is 15 residues. Trimming took 4 bases from V and 5 from J; bases not matched to a gene: 5.

The chain is built from TRBV5-4 and TRBJ1-5; D uncertain. This CDR3 is 12 amino acids long. The germline V gene has CDR1 SGHNT and CDR2 YYREEE (reference sequence). Trimming took 1 base from V and 4 from J, leaving 3 bases between them. As DNA, the CDR3 is TGTGCCAGCAGCTTGTATAATCAGCCCCAGCATTTT. This translates into CASSLYNQPQHF.